The 5 T cell receptor beta chains presented below share a single source sample, sequenced in a study of T-cell memory formation after mild COVID-19. TCRdb called the 5' RACE reads again in MiXCR, with one record for every CDR3 protein. This sample carries about 440,000 distinct CDR3 sequences, over 15% of them seen once, and the ten largest clones take roughly 8.4%. Sequences were obtained from PBMCs or a T cell subset sorted from them (not recorded which). Receptors originate from an adult woman who had mild COVID-19 (a few samples of this study predate the infection). Cell type and time point are not known.

A few counts support this clonotype. This chain connects TRBV12-3 or TRBV12-4 to TRBJ2-7; D unresolved. The CDR3 covers 14 residues. V shed 3 bases and J shed 0 bases, with 9 bases lying between them. Here the CDR3 DNA reads TGTGCCAGCAGTTTGATTGTAGGCTCCTACGAGCAGTACTTC. It encodes CASSLIVGSYEQYF.

This clonotype turned up a few times. The rearrangement joins TRBV4-3 to TRBJ2-5; D is unresolved. Trimming removed 0 bases at V and 2 bases at J, with 10 bases between. Germline lookup yields CDR1 LGHNA and CDR2 YSLEER. The CDR3 length is 15 residues. CDR3 nucleotide sequence: TGCGCCAGCAGCCAAGAATTAGGTTTACAAGAGACCCAGTACTTC. It codes for CASSQELGLQETQYF.

The chain combines TRBV3-1 with TRBJ2-5; D remains unclear. Germline values: CDR1 LGHDT, CDR2 YNNKEL (reference sequence). Trimming removed 4 bases from V and 5 bases from J, with 23 bases in between. The CDR3 is 17 residues long. This CDR3 is CASSPSSGPALRETQYF. CDR3 nucleotide sequence: TGTGCCAGCAGCCCTTCTTCCGGGCCAGCGCTCCGGGAGACCCAGTACTTC.

The gene calls are TRBV3-1 and TRBJ2-1; D is perhaps TRBD2 (7 bases). Germline CDR1 LGHDT, CDR2 YNNKEL (reference sequence). The V and J ends lost 4 bases and 4 bases respectively, with 14 bases between them. There are 15 residues in the CDR3. The CDR3 DNA sequence: TGTGCCAGCAGCCCTGAGGGGGGGCCTTACAATGAGCAGTTCTTC. This codes for CASSPEGGPYNEQFF.

The chain links TRBV6-1 to TRBJ1-2; TRBD1 agrees at 7 bases. Germline V gives CDR1 MNHNS, CDR2 SASEGT. V was clipped by 6 bases and J by 1 base; unmatched bases: 8. The CDR3 length is 15 residues. The CDR3 sequence is CASSPTGENNYGYTF. CDR3 sequence (DNA): TGTGCCAGCAGCCCTACAGGGGAGAATAACTATGGCTACACCTTC.